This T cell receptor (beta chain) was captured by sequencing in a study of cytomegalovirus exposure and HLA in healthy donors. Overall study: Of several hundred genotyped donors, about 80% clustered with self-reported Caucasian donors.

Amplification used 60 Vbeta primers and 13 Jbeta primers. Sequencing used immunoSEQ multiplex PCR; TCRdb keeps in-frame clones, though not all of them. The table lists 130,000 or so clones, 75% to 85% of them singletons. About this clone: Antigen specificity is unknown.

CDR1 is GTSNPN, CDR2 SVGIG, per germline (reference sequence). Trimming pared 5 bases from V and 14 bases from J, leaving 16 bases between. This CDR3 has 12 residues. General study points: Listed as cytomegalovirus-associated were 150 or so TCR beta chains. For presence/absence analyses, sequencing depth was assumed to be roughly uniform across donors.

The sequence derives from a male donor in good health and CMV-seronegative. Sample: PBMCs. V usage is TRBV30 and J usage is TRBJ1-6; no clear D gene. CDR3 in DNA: TGTGCCTGGGGAGGAGAGGGATTGACCCTCCACTTT. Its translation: CAWGGEGLTLHF.